One sample yielded the 12 T cell receptor beta chains listed below, sequenced in a study of T cells in Graves' hyperthyroidism and ophthalmopathy. RNA transcripts gave rise to amplified TCR beta CDR3 regions. The TCR CDR3 first-round RT-PCR relied on the HTBI primer set. TCRdb processed the multiplex PCR reads anew with MiXCR; each CDR3 protein has one entry. The sample holds around 350,000 distinct CDR3 sequences, about 15% seen once. The sequenced material came from blood. These receptors came from a woman aged 60 to 75 with Graves' ophthalmopathy.

This clonotype was found many times. The chain employs TRBV7-8 and TRBJ1-5; the match to TRBD1 covers 8 bases. This CDR3 is 17 amino acids long. The J segment lost 2 bases and the V segment lost 1 base, leaving 7 bases of the junction unmatched. Germline lookup yields CDR1 SGHVS and CDR2 FQNEAQ. CDR3 nucleotide sequence: TGTGCCAGCAGCTTAGTGGGCAGGGGGCGCGGCAATCAGCCCCAGCATTTT. It yields the protein CASSLVGRGRGNQPQHF.

The chain is built from TRBV18 and TRBJ2-3; the D is unclear. CDR3 length: 14 amino acids. Germline CDR1 and CDR2: KGHSH and LQKENI. Trimming stripped 3 bases from V and 5 bases from J, with 12 bases between. Here the CDR3 DNA reads TGTGCCAGCTCACCGACCCCCACGGGAGATACGCAGTATTTT. This sequence encodes CASSPTPTGDTQYF.

The V and J genes are TRBV12-3 or TRBV12-4 and TRBJ2-1; 7 nucleotides line up with TRBD2. The V segment lost 3 bases and the J segment 5 bases; nucleotides outside the gene matches: 7. This CDR3 comprises 15 residues. The CDR3 protein is CASSFSGGRHNEQFF. CDR3 sequence (DNA): TGTGCCAGCAGTTTCAGTGGCGGGAGACACAATGAGCAGTTCTTC.

This clonotype has at least ten counts. In nucleotides, the CDR3 is TGTGCCAGCAGTGAATGGGGACTAGCGGCCAATACAGATACGCAGTATTTT. This codes for CASSEWGLAANTDTQYF. The gene calls are TRBV2 and TRBJ2-3, with 11 bases identical to TRBD2. There are 17 residues in the CDR3. V dropped 2 bases and J dropped 3; count of bases not matched to a gene: 7. The germline V gene encodes CDR1 SNHLY and CDR2 FYNNEI.

This clonotype occurred many times. This chain joins TRBV2 and TRBJ2-3, with 8 bases fitting TRBD2. This CDR3 contains 13 residues. Germline CDR1 SNHLY, CDR2 FYNNEI. With 6 bases clipped from V and 3 bases from J, the junction kept 2 bases outside the gene matches. CDR3 nucleotides: TGTGCCAGCAGGAGCGGGAGTACAGATACGCAGTATTTT. It yields the protein CASRSGSTDTQYF. Looking up the rest from reference TRBV2 and TRBJ2-3 gives the full variable domain: EPEVTQTPSHQVTQMGQEVILRCVPISNHLYFYWYRQILGQKVEFLVSFYNNEISEKSEIFDDQFSVERPDGSNFTLKIRSTKLEDSAMYFCASRSGSTDTQYFGPGTRLTVL.

In its sample, this clonotype was seen many times. This chain links TRBV2 with TRBJ2-5; D is undetermined. The CDR3 runs to 10 residues. The V gene lost 4 bases and the J gene lost 7 bases, with 4 bases spanning the gap. Germline lookup yields CDR1 SNHLY and CDR2 FYNNEI. Here the CDR3 DNA reads TGTGCCAGCAGTGCGGGGACCCAGTACTTC. Its protein is CASSAGTQYF.

This clonotype was detected many times. This rearrangement joins TRBV3-1 to TRBJ2-1, with 8 positions matching TRBD1. With 4 bases clipped from V and 6 bases from J, the junction kept 2 bases outside the gene matches. This CDR3 has 13 amino acids. The germline V gene has CDR1 LGHDT and CDR2 YNNKEL (reference sequence). Written as DNA, the CDR3 is TGTGCCAGCAGCCGAGGACAGGGCAATGAGCAGTTCTTC. This codes for CASSRGQGNEQFF.

This clonotype was observed at least ten times. The junction departs from germline at one end; a sequencing error may be responsible. The chain carries TRBV20-1 and TRBJ2-1; 10 nucleotides agree with TRBD2. Germline assignment: CDR1 DFQATT and CDR2 SNEGSKA (reference sequence). The CDR3 totals 17 residues. In DNA form, the CDR3 reads TGCAGTGCTGGAGAGCCGGACGGGACTAGCGACTACAATGAGCAGTTCTTC. Translated: CSAGEPDGTSDYNEQFF.

This clonotype came up many times. This chain connects TRBV5-1 to TRBJ2-7; a weak D match, TRBD1 (6 bases). The CDR3 is made up of 17 amino acids. CDR1 SGHRS and CDR2 YFSETQ come from the germline V gene. Trimming removed 1 base from V and 9 bases from J, with 26 bases in between. The CDR3 DNA reads as TGCGCCAGCAGCTTGCAACCCTTGTCAGCAGCATCCAGGGGGCAGTACTTC. As protein: CASSLQPLSAASRGQYF.

The chain employs TRBV11-2 and TRBJ2-2, with TRBD2 matching 9 bases. Germline CDR1 SGHAT, CDR2 FQNNGV. The CDR3 runs 20 residues. J lost 4 bases, V lost 6 bases, and 21 bases had no gene match. The CDR3 DNA reads TGTGCCAGCAGAAGATCTATGAGGGGACTGACTAGCGGCAGCACCGGGGAGCTGTTTTTT. This translates into CASRRSMRGLTSGSTGELFF.

A few counts support this clonotype. The chain joins TRBV9 to TRBJ2-2; D remains unclear. V was pared by 0 bases and J by 5 bases, with 8 bases between. The CDR3 loop spans 14 amino acids. Germline V gene data show CDR1 as SGDLS and CDR2 as YYNGEE. The chain's CDR3 is CASSVVMGTGELFF. In nucleotides, the CDR3 is TGTGCCAGCAGCGTAGTGATGGGGACCGGGGAGCTGTTTTTT.

This clonotype was found a few times. The chain employs TRBV5-1 and TRBJ2-2; no clear D. CDR1 and CDR2 from the germline V gene are SGHRS and YFSETQ. Trimming shortened V by 4 bases and J by 4 bases, and 11 bases separated the two germline ends. The CDR3 covers 14 residues. The CDR3 sequence is CASSQTSRTGELFF. CDR3 DNA sequence: TGCGCCAGCAGCCAGACTTCCCGCACCGGGGAGCTGTTTTTT.